This T cell receptor beta chain was recorded in a study of blood T cells in healthy people across ages. A few counts support this clonotype. The antigen is unknown. Together with a sample-barcoded 5' primer, a J-beta primer mix was included in a second PCR lasting roughly 7 to 11 cycles. A single record per CDR3 protein comes from TCRdb applying MiXCR to the 5' RACE reads. The sample contains about a million distinct CDR3 sequences, 35% to 45% of which appear only once. J lost 1 base, V lost 5 bases, and 6 bases had no gene match. This CDR3 spans 15 amino acids. Study results and caveats: Diversity of TCR beta per million T cells declined in a roughly linear way with age. Unsorted PBMCs prevented conclusive naive versus antigen-experienced comparison.

The chain joins TRBV12-3 or TRBV12-4 to TRBJ1-1, with TRBD1 matching over 8 bases. Sequences were obtained from blood. This TCR was sampled from a man younger than 30 in good health. The CDR3 DNA sequence: TGTGCCAGCAGTCTCCACGGACAGGGGAACACTGAAGCTTTCTTT. Protein sequence: CASSLHGQGNTEAFF.